The clone carrying this T cell receptor beta chain occurred many times. Its target is not known. The sample belongs to a study of identical twins. General study points: Low generation-probability sequences were in excess among twin-shared out-of-frame alpha sequences. Whereas memory repertoires showed no such difference, abundant cord blood beta clonotypes carried fewer insertions. Rather than following the same donors, the conclusions depended on cross-sectional statistical analysis.

The V end lost 1 base, the J end lost 4 bases, and 5 bases lay between the germline ends. This CDR3 spans 12 amino acids. Germline values: CDR1 SGHTA, CDR2 FQGNSA. From the 5' RACE reads, TCRdb called clonotypes with MiXCR, one entry per CDR3 protein. This table holds 200,000 to 300,000 distinct CDR3 sequences, roughly 13% found once. These data were also filed under a second study, of yellow fever vaccine responses in identical twins.

The sequence came from a young woman in good health. The sequencing input was memory (CD45RO+) T cells sorted from blood. The V call is TRBV7-2, the J call TRBJ2-7, with D unclear. Here the CDR3 DNA reads TGTGCCAGCAGCTTAGGAGCGTACGAGCAGTACTTC. The encoded protein is CASSLGAYEQYF.